The T cell receptor (beta chain) described here comes from a study of shared clonotypes between healthy human individuals. Assay used: immunoSEQ multiplex PCR; TCRdb lists only in-frame clones, some missing. The sample holds roughly 2.4 million clones, approximately 94% seen once. Losses at the gene ends were 3 bases for V and 2 bases for J; bases not matched to a gene: 4. Germline lookup yields CDR1 PRHDT and CDR2 FYEKMQ (reference sequence). The CDR3 loop spans 15 amino acids. Caucasian adults residing in Nashville, Tennessee made up all the donors. Splitting the CD4+ cells yielded a CD45RA+ naive subset and a CD45RA-negative memory subset. Study-level results: Clonotype sharing levels among donors were expected to vary with sequencing depth. A small donor pool kept down the genetic and exposure-history diversity that was represented.

With regard to this clone: Its specificity is not known.

The chain links TRBV13 to TRBJ2-4, with 7 bases lining up with TRBD2. The source material was naive CD4+ T cells sorted from blood. Indicated subset: CD45RA+ positively selected. The receptor comes from a man in his late teens or twenties in good health. CDR3 amino acids: CASSFRGVTKNIQYF. CDR3 DNA sequence: TGTGCCAGCAGCTTCCGGGGGGTAACCAAAAACATTCAGTACTTC.